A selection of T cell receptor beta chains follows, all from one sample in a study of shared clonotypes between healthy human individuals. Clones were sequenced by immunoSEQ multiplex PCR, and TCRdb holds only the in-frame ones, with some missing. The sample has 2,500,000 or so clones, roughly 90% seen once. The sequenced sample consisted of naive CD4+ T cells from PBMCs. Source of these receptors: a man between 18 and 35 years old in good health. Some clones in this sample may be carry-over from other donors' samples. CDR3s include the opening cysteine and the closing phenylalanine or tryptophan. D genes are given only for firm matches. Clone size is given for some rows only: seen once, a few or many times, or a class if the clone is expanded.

CDR3: CASSELQGGFGKLFF; DNA: TGTGCCAGCAGTGAACTACAGGGCGGTTTCGGAAAGCTGTTTTTT; length: 15; V: TRBV2; D: NA; size: NA; J: TRBJ2-2
CDR3: CASSQRAGGYGYTF; DNA: TGTGCCAGCAGCCAACGGGCGGGAGGCTATGGCTACACCTTC; length: 14; V: TRBV4-2; D: NA; size: NA; J: TRBJ1-2
CDR3: CASSSGGFDQPQHF; DNA: TGCGCCAGCAGCTCTGGGGGTTTTGATCAGCCCCAGCATTTT; length: 14; V: TRBV5-1; D: NA; size: NA; J: TRBJ1-5
CDR3: CAWPWGVAGNTIYF; DNA: TGTGCCTGGCCCTGGGGGGTGGCTGGAAACACCATATATTTT; length: 14; V: TRBV7-3; D: NA; size: NA; J: TRBJ1-3
CDR3: CASSRGFGDTQYF; DNA: TGTGCCAGCAGTCGGGGGTTTGGAGATACGCAGTATTTT; length: 13; V: TRBV11-3; D: NA; size: NA; J: TRBJ2-3
CDR3: CASSRSGYGYTF; DNA: TGCGCCAGCAGCCGGTCGGGCTATGGCTACACCTTC; length: 12; V: TRBV4-3; D: NA; size: NA; J: TRBJ1-2
CDR3: CASSLGQNLRSYGYTF; DNA: TGCGCCAGCAGCTTGGGGCAGAACTTACGGAGCTATGGCTACACCTTC; length: 16; V: TRBV5-1; D: NA; size: NA; J: TRBJ1-2
CDR3: CASSLTGGPQTGELFF; DNA: TGTGCCAGCAGCCTAACGGGAGGGCCACAAACCGGGGAGCTGTTTTTT; length: 16; V: TRBV9; D: TRBD2; size: NA; J: TRBJ2-2
CDR3: CASSLEAGSNEQYF; DNA: TGTGCCAGCAGCTTAGAGGCAGGGTCCAACGAGCAGTACTTC; length: 14; V: TRBV11-1; D: NA; size: NA; J: TRBJ2-7
CDR3: CASSIALAGGRNEQFF; DNA: TGTGCCAGTAGTATAGCCTTAGCGGGAGGGAGAAATGAGCAGTTCTTC; length: 16; V: TRBV19; D: TRBD2; size: NA; J: TRBJ2-1
CDR3: CASSPQGSGNTIYF; DNA: TGTGCCAGCAGCCCACAGGGATCTGGAAACACCATATATTTT; length: 14; V: TRBV7-9; D: NA; size: NA; J: TRBJ1-3
CDR3: CASSQEGQPNQPQHF; DNA: TGTGCCAGCAGCCAAGAAGGGCAGCCCAATCAGCCCCAGCATTTT; length: 15; V: TRBV4-2; D: NA; size: NA; J: TRBJ1-5
CDR3: CASSMYEKLFF; DNA: TGTGCCAGTAGTATGTATGAAAAACTGTTTTTT; length: 11; V: TRBV19; D: NA; size: NA; J: TRBJ1-4
CDR3: CASSPGLAGGSEQFF; DNA: TGTGCCAGCAGCCCTGGACTAGCGGGAGGGAGTGAGCAGTTCTTC; length: 15; V: TRBV7-9; D: TRBD2; size: once; J: TRBJ2-1
CDR3: CASSLVFSVGATGANVLTF; DNA: TGTGCCAGCAGCTTAGTATTCTCCGTCGGGGCTACTGGGGCCAACGTCCTGACTTTC; length: 19; V: TRBV11-2; D: NA; size: NA; J: TRBJ2-6
CDR3: CASSFLPANGADTQYF; DNA: TGTGCCAGCAGCTTCCTCCCGGCAAACGGGGCAGATACGCAGTATTTT; length: 16; V: TRBV9; D: NA; size: NA; J: TRBJ2-3
CDR3: CASSQTSGSVADTQYF; DNA: TGCGCCAGCAGCCAGACTAGCGGGAGTGTAGCAGATACGCAGTATTTT; length: 16; V: TRBV5-1; D: TRBD2; size: NA; J: TRBJ2-3
CDR3: CAWRGGLAGGNEQFF; DNA: TGTGCCTGGAGGGGGGGACTAGCGGGCGGGAATGAGCAGTTCTTC; length: 15; V: TRBV30; D: TRBD2; size: NA; J: TRBJ2-1
CDR3: CSTSTGGGEQYF; DNA: TGCAGCACAAGTACAGGGGGCGGCGAGCAGTACTTC; length: 12; V: TRBV29-1; D: TRBD1; size: NA; J: TRBJ2-7
CDR3: CASSTASYNEQFF; DNA: TGTGCCAGCAGTACAGCTTCCTACAATGAGCAGTTCTTC; length: 13; V: TRBV6-6; D: NA; size: NA; J: TRBJ2-1
CDR3: CATSIRQEETQYF; DNA: TGTGCCACCAGCATACGACAGGAAGAGACCCAGTACTTC; length: 13; V: TRBV15; D: NA; size: NA; J: TRBJ2-5
CDR3: CASSQDLSRQETQYF; DNA: TGTGCCAGCAGCCAAGATTTATCTAGACAAGAGACCCAGTACTTC; length: 15; V: TRBV4-2; D: NA; size: once; J: TRBJ2-5
CDR3: CASSLRSGGSSYNEQFF; DNA: TGTGCCAGCAGTCTACGGTCGGGCGGGAGCTCCTACAATGAGCAGTTCTTC; length: 17; V: TRBV27; D: TRBD2; size: NA; J: TRBJ2-1
CDR3: CASSLHWTSVNEQFF; DNA: TGTGCCAGCAGCCTCCATTGGACTAGCGTTAATGAGCAGTTCTTC; length: 15; V: TRBV7-3; D: TRBD2; size: NA; J: TRBJ2-1
CDR3: CASSQGRSSEQFF; DNA: TGTGCCAGCAGCCAGGGACGGAGCAGCGAGCAGTTCTTC; length: 13; V: TRBV14; D: NA; size: NA; J: TRBJ2-1
CDR3: CASNREWAPYEQYF; DNA: TGCGCCAGTAACAGGGAATGGGCCCCCTACGAGCAGTACTTC; length: 14; V: TRBV5-1; D: NA; size: NA; J: TRBJ2-7
CDR3: CASALGGLGYGYTF; DNA: TGTGCCAGCGCCCTGGGTGGTTTGGGATATGGCTACACCTTC; length: 14; V: TRBV19; D: NA; size: NA; J: TRBJ1-2
CDR3: CASSPQGQGHEQYF; DNA: TGCGCCAGCAGCCCCCAAGGGCAGGGACACGAGCAGTACTTC; length: 14; V: TRBV4-3; D: NA; size: once; J: TRBJ2-7
CDR3: CASSLLSSWEQYF; DNA: TGCGCCAGCAGCTTGCTGAGCTCTTGGGAGCAGTACTTC; length: 13; V: TRBV5-1; D: NA; size: NA; J: TRBJ2-7
CDR3: CASSEGGTGSYNEQFF; DNA: TGTGCCAGCAGCGAGGGGGGGACAGGGTCCTACAATGAGCAGTTCTTC; length: 16; V: TRBV6-6; D: TRBD1; size: NA; J: TRBJ2-1
CDR3: CASSVAAWGDRETQYF; DNA: TGTGCCAGCAGCGTAGCGGCGTGGGGAGATCGGGAGACCCAGTACTTC; length: 16; V: TRBV9; D: NA; size: NA; J: TRBJ2-5
CDR3: CASSLTRELEQFF; DNA: TGTGCCAGCAGCCTGACTAGGGAGCTTGAGCAGTTCTTC; length: 13; V: TRBV11-2; D: NA; size: NA; J: TRBJ2-1
CDR3: CASSYSNQGPEQYF; DNA: TGTGCCAGCAGTTACTCGAACCAGGGACCCGAGCAGTACTTC; length: 14; V: TRBV6-5; D: NA; size: once; J: TRBJ2-7
CDR3: CASSRGDNQGVGIPDTQYF; DNA: TGCGCCAGCAGCCGTGGGGACAATCAGGGCGTAGGAATCCCAGATACGCAGTATTTT; length: 19; V: TRBV5-1; D: NA; size: NA; J: TRBJ2-3
CDR3: CASSARGVQYF; DNA: TGTGCCAGCAGTGCGAGGGGGGTGCAGTACTTC; length: 11; V: TRBV6-6; D: NA; size: NA; J: TRBJ2-7
CDR3: CASSPLAGGETQYF; DNA: TGTGCCAGCAGTCCACTAGCGGGAGGGGAGACCCAGTACTTC; length: 14; V: TRBV28; D: TRBD2; size: once; J: TRBJ2-5
CDR3: CATGQGLVGNTIYF; DNA: TGTGCCACGGGACAGGGTTTGGTTGGAAACACCATATATTTT; length: 14; V: TRBV19; D: TRBD1; size: NA; J: TRBJ1-3
CDR3: CASSPLVQGADTQYF; DNA: TGTGCCAGCTCACCACTGGTACAGGGCGCAGATACGCAGTATTTT; length: 15; V: TRBV18; D: NA; size: NA; J: TRBJ2-3
CDR3: CASSSGQPRNEQFF; DNA: TGCGCCAGCAGCTCCGGACAGCCTAGGAATGAGCAGTTCTTC; length: 14; V: TRBV5-1; D: NA; size: NA; J: TRBJ2-1
CDR3: CASSADRTRRILGGYTF; DNA: TGTGCCAGCAGTGCGGACAGGACCCGTCGGATTTTGGGTGGCTACACCTTC; length: 17; V: TRBV6-1; D: TRBD1; size: NA; J: TRBJ1-2
CDR3: CASSPLRLASYNEQFF; DNA: TGTGCCAGCAGCCCGCTAAGACTAGCGTCCTACAATGAGCAGTTCTTC; length: 16; V: TRBV5-4; D: TRBD2; size: once; J: TRBJ2-1
CDR3: CATRLAGGRTDTQYF; DNA: TGTGCCACTCGACTAGCGGGAGGACGCACAGATACGCAGTATTTT; length: 15; V: TRBV28; D: TRBD2; size: NA; J: TRBJ2-3
CDR3: CAWSAQGNTEAFF; DNA: TGTGCCTGGAGTGCCCAGGGAAACACTGAAGCTTTCTTT; length: 13; V: TRBV30; D: NA; size: NA; J: TRBJ1-1
CDR3: CASSKPRRGLSSNQPQHF; DNA: TGTGCCAGCAGTAAGCCGCGGCGCGGGCTTTCAAGCAATCAGCCCCAGCATTTT; length: 18; V: TRBV28; D: NA; size: once; J: TRBJ1-5
CDR3: CATSRTLRTDTDTQYF; DNA: TGTGCCACCAGCAGAACTCTCAGGACAGACACAGATACGCAGTATTTT; length: 16; V: TRBV15; D: NA; size: NA; J: TRBJ2-3
CDR3: CATRQGAFRVEQYF; DNA: TGTGCCACCAGACAGGGGGCCTTCAGAGTCGAGCAGTACTTC; length: 14; V: TRBV28; D: TRBD1; size: NA; J: TRBJ2-7
CDR3: CASSGGPYEQYF; DNA: TGTGCCAGCAGTGGAGGACCCTACGAGCAGTACTTC; length: 12; V: TRBV25-1; D: NA; size: NA; J: TRBJ2-7
CDR3: CAISVGGSRSGANVLTF; DNA: TGTGCCATCAGTGTAGGGGGCAGTCGCTCTGGGGCCAACGTCCTGACTTTC; length: 17; V: TRBV10-3; D: TRBD1; size: NA; J: TRBJ2-6
CDR3: CASSEWVGGLTDTQYF; DNA: TGTGCCAGCAGTGAATGGGTGGGAGGGTTGACAGATACGCAGTATTTT; length: 16; V: TRBV25-1; D: TRBD2; size: NA; J: TRBJ2-3
CDR3: CASSEASAGVGQFF; DNA: TGTGCCAGCAGTGAAGCCTCAGCGGGAGTGGGACAGTTCTTC; length: 14; V: TRBV6-1; D: TRBD2; size: once; J: TRBJ2-1
CDR3: CASSSSTGQAFF; DNA: TGTGCCAGCAGCTCGTCGACAGGCCAAGCTTTCTTT; length: 12; V: TRBV7-3; D: NA; size: NA; J: TRBJ1-1
CDR3: CASSSGLPAANEQFF; DNA: TGTGCCAGCAGCTCGGGACTCCCCGCCGCGAATGAGCAGTTCTTC; length: 15; V: TRBV7-3; D: NA; size: NA; J: TRBJ2-1
CDR3: CASSLGSTAGLNTEAFF; DNA: TGCGCCAGCAGCTTGGGCTCCACTGCAGGTCTGAACACTGAAGCTTTCTTT; length: 17; V: TRBV5-1; D: NA; size: NA; J: TRBJ1-1
CDR3: CASSKGLENTEAFF; DNA: TGTGCCAGCAGCAAAGGATTGGAGAACACTGAAGCTTTCTTT; length: 14; V: TRBV5-8; D: NA; size: NA; J: TRBJ1-1